This T cell receptor beta chain derives from a study of Tregs in tolerant kidney transplant recipients. Overall study: Related graft donors supplied nonmyeloablative bone marrow transplants, and mixed chimerism was transient.

Study-wide results and limits: In tolerant patients, donor-specific Tregs outgrew total Tregs, suggesting antigen-driven expansion. Some patients' samples used different primers over time, so nucleotide sequences weren't comparable.

CD4+CD25+CD127- Tregs, CD4+CD25- non-Tregs, CD4 and CD8 cells were sorted. The CDR3 runs 16 residues. CDR1 is SNHLY, CDR2 FYNNEI, per germline. Notes on this clone: Antigen: not known.

Profiling relied on immunoSEQ multiplex PCR, and the TCRdb table lists in-frame clones only, not all of them. The repertoire includes about 87,000 clones, approximately 94% of them detected once, and 0.46% sits in the top ten. This chain uses TRBV2 with TRBJ2-5, with TRBD2 identical over 13 bases. The J call may be in error: the DNA end matches TRBJ2-7 better. The starting material was CD4+ T cells from blood, obtained before the transplant. The sequence was obtained from a human donor who received a combined kidney and bone marrow transplant. In nucleotides, the CDR3 is TGTGCCAGCAGCCCCCCCGGAGGGACTAGCGGGGTCGAGCAGTACTTC. This codes for CASSPPGGTSGVEQYF.